Listed below are T cell receptor beta chains from one sample, sequenced in a study of cytomegalovirus exposure and HLA in healthy donors. Measured with immunoSEQ multiplex PCR; TCRdb has only the in-frame clones, and not every one. The data show around 200,000 clones, more than 65% seen once. The material sequenced was PBMCs. These receptors all come from a woman aged 25 to 39 in good health and CMV-seropositive. Each CDR3 is given with its conserved first and last residue. The D gene is left open where the match is weak. Size is omitted from some rows. Given values are once, few, many or a class for expanded clones.

>TRBV15|-|-|TRBJ2-1
CATSRGAPAYNEQFF
TGTGCCACCAGCAGGGGGGCTCCGGCCTACAATGAGCAGTTCTTC
>TRBV19|-|-|TRBJ2-3
CASRLDSTDTQYF
TGTGCCAGTAGACTCGATAGCACAGATACGCAGTATTTT
>TRBV6-6|few|-|TRBJ2-3
CASSYSGDTQYF
TGTGCCAGCAGTTACTCCGGGGATACGCAGTATTTT
>TRBV27|once|-|TRBJ1-1
CASSPPPRGGTEAFF
TGTGCCAGCAGTCCCCCTCCAAGAGGAGGTACTGAAGCTTTCTTT
>TRBV6-1|-|-|TRBJ1-5
CASKTGSNQPQHF
TGTGCCAGCAAAACAGGGAGCAATCAGCCCCAGCATTTT
>TRBV6-4|-|-|TRBJ2-1
CASRTRYPEKKRSYNEQFF
TGTGCCAGCAGGACCCGCTACCCGGAGAAGAAACGCTCCTACAATGAGCAGTTCTTC
>TRBV7-9|few|-|TRBJ2-5
CASSLATGLQETQYF
TGTGCCAGCAGCTTAGCAACAGGGTTGCAAGAGACCCAGTACTTC
>TRBV11-1|-|-|TRBJ2-7
CASSESTRQYF
TGTGCCAGCAGCGAGTCTACGAGACAGTACTTC
>TRBV2|few|TRBD1|TRBJ1-1
CASSEASVKQGGAFF
TGTGCCAGCAGTGAAGCGTCCGTTAAACAGGGGGGAGCTTTCTTT
>TRBV28|few|-|TRBJ2-5
CASSLGQTPGETQYF
TGTGCCAGCAGTTTGGGTCAAACCCCGGGAGAGACCCAGTACTTC
>TRBV15|few|-|TRBJ1-1
CATSRDRGNTEAFF
TGTGCCACCAGCAGAGACAGGGGGAACACTGAAGCTTTCTTT
>TRBV21-1|-|-|TRBJ1-5
CASSSQGQGPNQPQHF
TGTGCCAGCAGCTCCCAGGGACAGGGCCCTAATCAGCCCCAGCATTTT
>TRBV7-9|-|-|TRBJ1-5
CASSSRPPGSNQPQHF
TGTGCCAGCAGCTCCCGACCCCCAGGGAGCAATCAGCCCCAGCATTTT
>TRBV27|few|-|TRBJ1-1
CASSFRIGGTEAFF
TGTGCCAGCAGTTTCAGGATTGGAGGGACTGAAGCTTTCTTT
>TRBV7-6|once|TRBD2|TRBJ2-3
CASSLGTSDTDTQYF
TGTGCCAGCAGCTTAGGGACTAGCGACACAGATACGCAGTATTTT
>TRBV11-2|-|-|TRBJ2-3
CASSSRDTQYF
TGTGCCAGCAGCTCCCGTGATACGCAGTATTTT
>TRBV15|-|TRBD2|TRBJ2-7
CATSRVDPSGRAPEYF
TGTGCCACCAGCAGAGTAGATCCGAGCGGGAGGGCCCCGGAGTACTTC
>TRBV27|few|-|TRBJ1-5
CASSLYWAGTELNQPQHF
TGTGCCAGCAGTTTATATTGGGCGGGGACGGAACTCAATCAGCCCCAGCATTTT
>TRBV11-2|once|-|TRBJ2-2
CASSLYRREAGELFF
TGTGCCAGCAGCTTATACAGGCGTGAGGCCGGGGAGCTGTTTTTT
>TRBV5-6|-|TRBD2|TRBJ2-2
CASSSGLAGVAGELFF
TGTGCCAGCAGCTCCGGACTAGCGGGAGTGGCCGGGGAGCTGTTTTTT
>TRBV27|-|-|TRBJ1-4
CASSLSTGEKLFF
TGTGCCAGCAGTTTATCGACGGGTGAAAAACTGTTTTTT
>TRBV5-4|-|TRBD2|TRBJ2-7
CASSRTSGNIYEQYF
TGTGCCAGCAGCCGGACTAGCGGAAACATCTACGAGCAGTACTTC
>TRBV5-4|-|TRBD1|TRBJ1-6
CASSLADRGNSPLHF
TGTGCCAGCAGCTTGGCCGACAGGGGTAATTCACCCCTCCACTTT
>TRBV27|-|TRBD2|TRBJ2-3
CASGLGLAGATDTQYF
TGTGCCAGCGGACTAGGACTAGCGGGGGCCACAGATACGCAGTATTTT